What follows are 7 T cell receptor beta chains derived from one specimen sequenced in a study of shared clonotypes between healthy human individuals. Profiling relied on immunoSEQ multiplex PCR, and the TCRdb table lists in-frame clones only, not all of them. This sample has about 1 million clones; 75% to 80% occur once, and the top ten carry about 0.52%. Specimen: memory CD4+ T cells from PBMCs. Subset defined: CD45RA-negative fraction. Receptors originate from a young man in good health. Some clones in this sample may be carry-over from other donors' samples.

This clone was seen only a few times. The V and J genes are TRBV18 and TRBJ1-2, with 8 bases aligning to TRBD1. With V trimmed by 3 bases and J by 4 bases, 7 bases remained unmatched. The CDR3 runs 15 residues. CDR1 KGHSH and CDR2 LQKENI come from the germline V gene. The CDR3: CASSPGQGFGYGYTF. The CDR3 coding sequence is TGTGCCAGCTCACCCGGACAGGGTTTCGGCTATGGCTACACCTTC.

This chain joins TRBV19 and TRBJ2-7; 7 positions agree with TRBD1. The CDR3 contains 15 residues. Per germline, CDR1 LNHDA and CDR2 SQIVND (reference sequence). The ends lost 5 bases at V and 5 bases at J; junction bases unmatched: 12. The CDR3 region is CASSARTQGHHEQYF. CDR3 nucleotide sequence: TGTGCCAGTAGTGCCAGGACACAGGGGCACCACGAGCAGTACTTC.

The V call is TRBV19, the J call TRBJ2-2; 8 bases agree with TRBD1. CDR1 LNHDA and CDR2 SQIVND come from the germline V gene (reference sequence). The CDR3 is made up of 16 amino acids. J lost 0 bases, V lost 3 bases, and 3 bases had no gene match. Here the CDR3 reads CASSILTGANTGELFF. CDR3 nucleotide sequence: TGTGCCAGTAGTATCCTGACAGGGGCGAACACCGGGGAGCTGTTTTTT.

The rearrangement uses TRBV30 and TRBJ1-1; TRBD1 aligns across 9 bases. The CDR3 loop spans 13 amino acids. The V gene's germline CDR1 is GTSNPN and CDR2 SVGIG (reference sequence). Germline trimming cut 8 bases from V and 4 bases from J; bases unmatched to any gene: 8. In DNA form, the CDR3 reads TGTGCCCGCCGCGGGACAGGGTTCACTGAAGCTTTCTTT. This sequence encodes CARRGTGFTEAFF.

As to this clone: This sample includes further DNA sequences coding for the same CDR3. V is TRBV18 and J is TRBJ2-7; possible D gene TRBD2, 7 bases. Between the trimmed V and J ends, which lost 6 bases and 4 bases, there was a span of 13 bases. CDR1 and CDR2 from the germline V gene are KGHSH and LQKENI. There are 13 residues in the CDR3. This CDR3 is CASSPEGGYEQYF. CDR3 nucleotides: TGTGCCAGCTCCCCGGAGGGGGGGTACGAGCAGTACTTC.

This clone was seen a handful of times. This sequence joins TRBV6-1 and TRBJ1-4; 7 bases line up with TRBD1. The CDR3 consists of 16 residues. From germline, CDR1 is MNHNS and CDR2 SASEGT. V trimming: 3 bases; J trimming: 10 bases; junction bases outside the gene matches: 14. This chain's CDR3 is CASSDPTGERLGKLFF. Written as DNA, the CDR3 is TGTGCCAGCAGTGACCCCACAGGGGAACGGTTGGGAAAACTGTTTTTT.

This sequence joins TRBV21-1 and TRBJ1-5; the table gives TRBD1 as D, unverified against the DNA. TRBV21-1 is annotated as a pseudogene. The CDR3 loop spans 14 amino acids. The CDR3 DNA reads TGTGCCAGCAGTGGCCACAGGGGCAATCAGCCCCAGCATTTT. This gives the protein CASSGHRGNQPQHF.